This T cell receptor (beta chain) came from a study of blood T cell repertoires in COVID-19. Study-level information: Sites across the United States, Italy and Spain contributed samples from acute and convalescent COVID-19. The cDNA or gDNA used as material had been derived from T cells, B-cell-depleted T cells, or PBMCs.

Germline CDR1 and CDR2: SEHNR and FQNEAQ (reference sequence). This CDR3 spans 15 amino acids. V dropped 3 bases and J dropped 5; count of bases not matched to a gene: 7. Per the original data handling: Amplification from reference gene primers served as the basis for estimated nucleated cell counts. The assay was immunoSEQ multiplex PCR, and TCRdb's table has in-frame clones only and misses some. The DNA gave D and trimming, while V, J and clone size come from that table. This sample yields under 120,000 clones, of which 80% to 90% are seen a single time; more than 2% belongs to the top ten. The sequencing sample was made of peripheral blood. This chain joins TRBV7-9 and TRBJ1-2; 9 positions agree with TRBD1. The TCR originated in a human donor in a cohort sampled during active COVID-19. DNA of the CDR3: TGTGCCAGCAGCTTCCGGGGACAGGGCCTTTATGGCTACACCTTC. Residues: CASSFRGQGLYGYTF.